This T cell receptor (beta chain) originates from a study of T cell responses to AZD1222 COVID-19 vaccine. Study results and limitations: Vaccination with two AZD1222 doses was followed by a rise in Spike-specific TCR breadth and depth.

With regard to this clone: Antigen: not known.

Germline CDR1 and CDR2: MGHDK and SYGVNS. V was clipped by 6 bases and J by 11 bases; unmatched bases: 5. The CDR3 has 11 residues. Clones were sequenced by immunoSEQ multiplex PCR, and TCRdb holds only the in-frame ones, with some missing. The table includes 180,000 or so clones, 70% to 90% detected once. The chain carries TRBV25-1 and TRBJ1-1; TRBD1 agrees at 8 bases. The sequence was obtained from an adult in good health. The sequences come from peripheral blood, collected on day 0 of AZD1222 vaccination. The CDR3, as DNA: TGTGCCAGCAGCAGGGGGCTAATGGCTTTCTTT. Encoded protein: CASSRGLMAFF.